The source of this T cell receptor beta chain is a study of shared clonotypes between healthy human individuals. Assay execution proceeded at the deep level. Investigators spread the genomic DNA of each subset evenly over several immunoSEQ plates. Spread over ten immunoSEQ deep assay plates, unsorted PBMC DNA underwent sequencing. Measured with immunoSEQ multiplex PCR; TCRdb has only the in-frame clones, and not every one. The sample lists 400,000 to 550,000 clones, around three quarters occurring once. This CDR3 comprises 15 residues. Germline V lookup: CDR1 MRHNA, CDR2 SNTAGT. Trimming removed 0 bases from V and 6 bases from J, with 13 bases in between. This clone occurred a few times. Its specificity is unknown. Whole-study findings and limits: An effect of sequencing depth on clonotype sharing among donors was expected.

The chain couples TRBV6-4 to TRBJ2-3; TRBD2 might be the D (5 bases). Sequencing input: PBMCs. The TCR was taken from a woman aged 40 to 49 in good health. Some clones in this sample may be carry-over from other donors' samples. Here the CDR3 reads CASSDSAGPSDTQYF. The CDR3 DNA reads TGTGCCAGCAGTGACTCCGCGGGCCCTAGTGATACGCAGTATTTT.